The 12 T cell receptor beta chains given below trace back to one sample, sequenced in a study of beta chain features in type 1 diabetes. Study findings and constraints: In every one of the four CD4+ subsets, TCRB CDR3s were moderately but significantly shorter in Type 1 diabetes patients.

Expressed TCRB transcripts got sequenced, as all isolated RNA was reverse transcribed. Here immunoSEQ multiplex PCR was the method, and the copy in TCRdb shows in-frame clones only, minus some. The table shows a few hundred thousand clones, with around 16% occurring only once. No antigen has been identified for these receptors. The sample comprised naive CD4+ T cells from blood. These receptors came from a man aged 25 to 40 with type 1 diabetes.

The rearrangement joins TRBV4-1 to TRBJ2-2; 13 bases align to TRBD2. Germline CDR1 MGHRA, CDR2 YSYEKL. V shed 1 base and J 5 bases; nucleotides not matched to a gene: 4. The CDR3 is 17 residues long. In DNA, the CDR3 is TGCGCCAGCAGCCAAGCGGGACTAGCGGGGTCTACCGGGGAGCTGTTTTTT. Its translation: CASSQAGLAGSTGELFF.

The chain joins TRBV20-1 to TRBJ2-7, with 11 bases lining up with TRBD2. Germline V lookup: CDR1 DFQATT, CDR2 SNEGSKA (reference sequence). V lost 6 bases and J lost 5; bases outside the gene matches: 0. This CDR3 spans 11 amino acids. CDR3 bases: TGCAGTGCGGGACTAGCGGACGAGCAGTACTTC. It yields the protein CSAGLADEQYF.

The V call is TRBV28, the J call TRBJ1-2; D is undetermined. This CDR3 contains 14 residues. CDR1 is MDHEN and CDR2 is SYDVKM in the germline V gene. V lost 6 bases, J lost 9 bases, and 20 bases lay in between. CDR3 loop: CASSLTRRTLSYTF. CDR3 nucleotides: TGTGCCAGCAGCCTCACGCGACGGACTTTGAGCTACACCTTC.

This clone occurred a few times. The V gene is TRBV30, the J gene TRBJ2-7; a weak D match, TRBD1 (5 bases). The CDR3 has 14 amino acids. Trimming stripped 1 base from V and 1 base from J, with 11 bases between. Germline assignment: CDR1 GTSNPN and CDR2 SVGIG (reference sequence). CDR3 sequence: CAWSGSGLSYEQYF. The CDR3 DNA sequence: TGTGCCTGGAGTGGATCAGGGCTTTCCTACGAGCAGTACTTC.

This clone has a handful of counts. The CDR3 loop reads CSVVAGQAVYGYTF. The DNA for the CDR3 is TGCAGCGTTGTGGCGGGACAGGCAGTCTATGGCTACACCTTC. This chain joins TRBV29-1 and TRBJ1-2; 8 bases agree with TRBD1. The CDR3 is made up of 14 amino acids. The germline CDR1 and CDR2 sequences are SQVTM and ANQGSEA. After removal of 4 bases from V and 4 bases from J, the junction contained 8 bases not matched to a gene.

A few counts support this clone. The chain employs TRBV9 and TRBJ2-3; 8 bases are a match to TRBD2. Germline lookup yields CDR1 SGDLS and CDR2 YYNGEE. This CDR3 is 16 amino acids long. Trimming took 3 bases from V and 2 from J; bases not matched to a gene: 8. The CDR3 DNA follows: TGTGCCAGCAGCGCGACCGGGACTAGGGCCACAGATACGCAGTATTTT. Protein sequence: CASSATGTRATDTQYF.

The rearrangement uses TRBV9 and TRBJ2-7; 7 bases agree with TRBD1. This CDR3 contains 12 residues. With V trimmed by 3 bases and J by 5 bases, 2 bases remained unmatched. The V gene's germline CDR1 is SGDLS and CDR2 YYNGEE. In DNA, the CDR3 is TGTGCCAGCAGCGGAACAGGGGACGAGCAGTACTTC. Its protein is CASSGTGDEQYF. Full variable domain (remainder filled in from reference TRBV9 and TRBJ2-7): DSGVTQTPKHLITATGQRVTLRCSPRSGDLSVYWYQQSLDQGLQFLIQYYNGEERAKGNILERFSAQQFPDLHSELNLSSLELGDSALYFCASSGTGDEQYFGPGTRLTVT.

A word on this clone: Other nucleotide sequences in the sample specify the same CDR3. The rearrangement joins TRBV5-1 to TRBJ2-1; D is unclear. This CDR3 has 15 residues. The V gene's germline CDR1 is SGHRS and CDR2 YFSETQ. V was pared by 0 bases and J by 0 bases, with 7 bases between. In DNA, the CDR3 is TGCGCCAGCAGCTTGGACGGAAGCTCCTACAATGAGCAGTTCTTC. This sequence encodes CASSLDGSSYNEQFF. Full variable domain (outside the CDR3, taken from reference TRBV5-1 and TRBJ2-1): KAGVTQTPRYLIKTRGQQVTLSCSPISGHRSVSWYQQTPGQGLQFLFEYFSETQRNKGNFPGRFSGRQFSNSRSEMNVSTLELGDSALYLCASSLDGSSYNEQFFGPGTRLTVL.

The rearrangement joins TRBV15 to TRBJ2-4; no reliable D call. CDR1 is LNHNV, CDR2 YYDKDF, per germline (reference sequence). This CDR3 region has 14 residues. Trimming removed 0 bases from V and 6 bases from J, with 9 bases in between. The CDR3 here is CATSRDEAGNIQYF. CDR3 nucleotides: TGTGCCACCAGCAGAGATGAGGCTGGAAACATTCAGTACTTC.

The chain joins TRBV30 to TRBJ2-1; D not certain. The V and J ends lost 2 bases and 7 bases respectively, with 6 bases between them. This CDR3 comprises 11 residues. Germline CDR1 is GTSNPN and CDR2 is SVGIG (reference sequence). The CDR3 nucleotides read TGTGCCTGGAGTCTTTTTAATGAGCAGTTCTTC. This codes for CAWSLFNEQFF.

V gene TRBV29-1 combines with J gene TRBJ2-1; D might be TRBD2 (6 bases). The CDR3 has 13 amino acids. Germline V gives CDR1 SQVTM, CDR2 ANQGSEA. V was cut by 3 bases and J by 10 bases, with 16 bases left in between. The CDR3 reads CSVEEGRWKEQFF. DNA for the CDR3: TGCAGCGTTGAGGAGGGAAGGTGGAAAGAGCAGTTCTTC.

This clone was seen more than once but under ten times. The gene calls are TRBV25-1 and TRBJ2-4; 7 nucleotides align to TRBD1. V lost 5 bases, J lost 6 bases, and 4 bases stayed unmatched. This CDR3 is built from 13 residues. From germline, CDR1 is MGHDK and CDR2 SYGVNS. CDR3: CASSRPGGNIQYF. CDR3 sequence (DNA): TGTGCCAGCAGTCGCCCAGGGGGAAACATTCAGTACTTC.